Included here is one T cell receptor beta chain sequence, with context. Its antigen is unidentified. This record belongs to a study of Tregs in tolerant kidney transplant recipients. Recipients received nonmyeloablative bone marrow transplants from related graft donors, with transient mixed chimerism. Thawed PBMCs were FACS-sorted into unstimulated CD4+CD25+CD127- regulatory T cells, CD4+CD25- non-regulatory cells, CD4 and CD8 cells. Measured with immunoSEQ multiplex PCR; TCRdb has only the in-frame clones, and not every one. The sample carries 20,000 to 25,000 clones, roughly 80% recorded once. This CDR3 spans 16 amino acids. Germline CDR1 is SGHTA and CDR2 is FQGNSA. Trimming pared 4 bases from V and 2 bases from J, leaving 14 bases between. Study-level points and caveats: Tolerant patients' donor-specific Tregs expanded beyond overall Tregs, suggesting antigen-driven growth. Biological reproducibility was not directly addressed, but technical replication error appeared minimal.

The sample in question was CD8+ T cells from blood (PBMCs), obtained 6 months after the transplant. The J gene is TRBJ2-2, the V gene TRBV7-2, with a tentative D call TRBD1 (6 bases). This receptor was identified in a human patient who received a combined kidney and bone marrow transplant. Some T cells may be supplied by the graft donor. The CDR3 sequence is CASSWTEMINTGELFF. CDR3 nucleotides: TGTGCCAGCAGCTGGACAGAAATGATCAACACCGGGGAGCTGTTTTTT.